Following are 27 T cell receptor beta chains from one sample sequenced in a study of graft-versus-host responses after intestinal transplantation. No cognate antigen is known for these TCRs. Only in-frame clones appear in the TCRdb table, and some are missing; sequencing was by immunoSEQ multiplex PCR. Of roughly 85,000 clones listed, approximately 90% were seen once; the top ten hold about 7.3%. Sequencing was performed on unstimulated CD8+ T cells sorted from spleen or lymph node cells, taken before transplant. Every receptor here comes from a human donor who was the organ donor for an intestinal transplant.

The gene calls are TRBV29-1 and TRBJ2-4, with D possibly matching TRBD2 (6 bases). Trimming took off 1 base at V and 3 bases at J, with 10 bases between the two ends. In germline, CDR1 is SQVTM, CDR2 ANQGSEA. The CDR3 has 14 residues. CDR3 protein: CSVEVREDKNIQYF. Written as DNA, the CDR3 is TGCAGCGTTGAAGTCAGGGAGGACAAAAACATTCAGTACTTC.

This sequence joins TRBV12-5 and TRBJ2-1; no clear D. Trimming pared 0 bases from V and 9 bases from J, leaving 6 bases between. The CDR3 spans 12 residues. Germline CDR1 is LGHNT and CDR2 is FRNRAP. The CDR3 coding sequence is TGTGCTAGTGGTTTGGTACTTAGTGAGCAGTTCTTC. Protein sequence: CASGLVLSEQFF.

The chain links TRBV6-5 to TRBJ1-2, with a weak D call TRBD1 (5 bases). The CDR3 totals 12 residues. V was clipped by 1 base and J by 8 bases, with 8 bases between them. The germline V gene encodes CDR1 MNHEY and CDR2 SVGAGI. The CDR3 region is CASSYWGGGYTF. In nucleotides, the CDR3 is TGTGCCAGCAGTTACTGGGGCGGCGGCTACACCTTC.

V gene TRBV25-1 combines with J gene TRBJ1-1, with D hard to call. This CDR3 has 16 residues. Germline V gene sequence: CDR1 MGHDK, CDR2 SYGVNS. V was shortened by 0 bases and J by 1 base, with 12 bases between the two germline ends. The CDR3 DNA is TGTGCCAGCAGTGAATATAAGATATCAGCGAACACTGAAGCTTTCTTT. Residues: CASSEYKISANTEAFF.

The rearrangement links TRBV6-4 to TRBJ1-2; 9 bases align to TRBD1. The CDR3 length is 16 residues. Germline CDR1 is MRHNA and CDR2 is SNTAGT. Trimming cost V 4 bases and J 2 bases; bases outside gene matches: 8. CDR3: CASSGVGTGMNYGYTF. The CDR3 DNA follows: TGTGCCAGCAGTGGGGTCGGGACAGGGATGAACTATGGCTACACCTTC.

The CDR3 sequence: CASSLYVGAPVGYTF. As DNA, the CDR3 is TGTGCCAGCAGTTTATATGTGGGGGCCCCGGTTGGCTACACCTTC. J is TRBJ1-2 and V is TRBV27; tentatively, D is TRBD1 (6 bases). This CDR3 has 15 amino acids. Deletions cut 1 base from V and 7 bases from J, with 16 bases between. Germline V CDR1 and CDR2: MNHEY, SMNVEV (reference sequence).

The chain couples TRBV10-2 to TRBJ1-3; D unclear. Trimming left V 6 bases short and J 5 bases short, with 17 bases between. Germline V lookup: CDR1 WSHSY, CDR2 SAAADI. The CDR3 runs 15 residues. CDR3 in DNA: TGCGCCAGCAGGACGGATCCGGCCCCCAGAAACACCATATATTTT. It encodes CASRTDPAPRNTIYF.

V gene TRBV11-3 combines with J gene TRBJ2-1; TRBD2 matches at 8 bases. V lost 3 bases and J lost 2; bases outside the gene matches: 6. The CDR3 runs 16 residues. Per germline, CDR1 SGHNT and CDR2 YENEEA. CDR3 protein: CASSFGVAGPYNEQFF. The CDR3 bases are TGTGCCAGCAGCTTCGGGGTAGCGGGACCCTACAATGAGCAGTTCTTC.

A single count supports this clone. CDR3 in DNA: TGTGCCAGCGGACCTACCTACGAGCAGTACTTC. Protein sequence: CASGPTYEQYF. This chain uses TRBV2 with TRBJ2-7; no firm D call. Germline V gives CDR1 SNHLY, CDR2 FYNNEI. The CDR3 sequence is 11 residues long. Trimming pared 8 bases from V and 2 bases from J, leaving 7 bases between.

The rearrangement uses TRBV5-4 and TRBJ2-7; D remains unclear. Trimming removed 0 bases from V and 0 bases from J, with 7 bases in between. The V gene's germline CDR1 is SGHNT and CDR2 YYREEE (reference sequence). The CDR3 has 14 residues. The CDR3 DNA reads TGTGCCAGCAGCTTGGGCAGCGACTCCTACGAGCAGTACTTC. It is translated as CASSLGSDSYEQYF.

The V and J genes are TRBV27 and TRBJ1-6, with D hard to call. From germline, CDR1 is MNHEY and CDR2 SMNVEV (reference sequence). The CDR3 is 14 residues long. V shed 8 bases and J shed 9 bases, with 17 bases lying between them. CDR3 sequence reads: CASGPGRSSSPLHF. CDR3 nucleotide sequence: TGTGCCAGCGGCCCGGGCCGATCGAGTTCACCCCTCCACTTT.

The gene calls are TRBV7-3 and TRBJ2-2, with D hard to call. The V gene lost 5 bases and the J gene lost 5 bases, with 9 bases spanning the gap. The CDR3 sequence is 13 residues long. Germline V lookup: CDR1 SGHTA, CDR2 FQGTGA. This chain's CDR3 is CASSPLETGELFF. CDR3 DNA: TGTGCCAGCAGCCCCTTAGAGACCGGGGAGCTGTTTTTT.

V usage is TRBV5-6 and J usage is TRBJ2-7; D is undetermined. With 0 bases removed from V and 3 bases from J, the gap between germline ends came to 13 bases. Germline V gives CDR1 SGHDT, CDR2 YYEEEE. This CDR3 is 15 amino acids long. CDR3 bases: TGTGCCAGCAGCTTGGCCGCCCTGGTGAGCTACGAGCAGTACTTC. Translated: CASSLAALVSYEQYF.

This clone was counted once. J is TRBJ1-1 and V is TRBV4-1; D is possibly TRBD1 (5 bases). Looked up from germline, CDR1 is MGHRA and CDR2 is YSYEKL. The CDR3 has 17 residues. Trimming stripped 3 bases from V and 4 bases from J, with 21 bases between. The CDR3 spells CASSQRPEAGGSTEAFF. The CDR3 DNA sequence: TGCGCCAGCAGCCAGAGGCCGGAGGCGGGGGGAAGCACTGAAGCTTTCTTT.

The chain recombines TRBV27 with TRBJ1-2; D call uncertain. Germline assignment: CDR1 MNHEY and CDR2 SMNVEV (reference sequence). Deletions cut 7 bases from V and 1 base from J, with 22 bases between. The length of the CDR3 is 17 residues. The CDR3 loop is CASTLTGGGELNYGYTF. The CDR3, as DNA: TGTGCCAGCACCTTAACCGGCGGCGGGGAACTTAACTATGGCTACACCTTC.

This chain connects TRBV27 to TRBJ2-7; no clear D gene. Germline values: CDR1 MNHEY, CDR2 SMNVEV (reference sequence). CDR3 length: 14 residues. Trimming took off 2 bases at V and 2 bases at J, with 10 bases between the two ends. The CDR3 nucleotides read TGTGCCAGCAGTTTAACGGTAGCCCCCTACGAGCAGTACTTC. Translated, it gives CASSLTVAPYEQYF.

This clone was counted a few times. The rearrangement uses TRBV6-9 and TRBJ2-7; no clear D. From germline, CDR1 is MNHGY and CDR2 SVAAGI. The CDR3 has 13 amino acids. V was pared by 3 bases and J by 4 bases, with 10 bases between. CDR3 DNA sequence: TGTGCCAGCAGTTACGGTGACAAGTACGAGCAGTACTTC. Its protein product is CASSYGDKYEQYF.

With regard to this clone: Other DNA sequences within the sample encode an identical CDR3. The gene calls are TRBV15 and TRBJ1-5; tentative D call: TRBD1 (5 bases). From germline, CDR1 is LNHNV and CDR2 YYDKDF (reference sequence). The ends were cut back, 5 bases at V and 2 bases at J, with 13 bases in the middle. The length of the CDR3 is 15 residues. CDR3 in amino acids: CATSVGQGGNQPQHF. DNA of the CDR3: TGTGCCACCAGCGTCGGTCAGGGTGGCAATCAGCCCCAGCATTTT.

The J gene is TRBJ2-3, the V gene TRBV9, with 9 bases identical to TRBD2. The junction had 8 bases not matched to a gene; V was cut back by 0 bases and J by 6 bases. The CDR3 contains 16 residues. Per the germline V gene, CDR1 is SGDLS and CDR2 is YYNGEE. CDR3 residues: CASSVGLAGLGDTQYF. The DNA for the CDR3 is TGTGCCAGCAGCGTAGGGCTAGCGGGGCTGGGGGATACGCAGTATTTT. The entire variable domain, with the rest obtained from reference TRBV9 and TRBJ2-3, is as follows: DSGVTQTPKHLITATGQRVTLRCSPRSGDLSVYWYQQSLDQGLQFLIQYYNGEERAKGNILERFSAQQFPDLHSELNLSSLELGDSALYFCASSVGLAGLGDTQYFGPGTRLTVL.

This chain uses TRBV7-9 with TRBJ1-1; D is perhaps TRBD1 (5 bases). The CDR3 length is 11 residues. The V and J ends lost 5 bases and 8 bases respectively, with 9 bases between them. Germline V lookup: CDR1 SEHNR, CDR2 FQNEAQ (reference sequence). The CDR3 region has the DNA TGTGCCAGCAGCCGGTGGACAGAAGCTTTCTTT. Protein sequence: CASSRWTEAFF.

The chain carries TRBV9 and TRBJ1-1; the D is unclear. V lost 5 bases and J 1 base, leaving 6 bases between the germline ends. The V gene's germline CDR1 is SGDLS and CDR2 YYNGEE. The CDR3 is 12 amino acids. CDR3 protein: CASSAGNTEAFF. DNA for the CDR3: TGTGCCAGCAGTGCCGGGAACACTGAAGCTTTCTTT.

The rearrangement joins TRBV18 to TRBJ2-1, with 11 bases aligning to TRBD2. Germline CDR1 and CDR2: KGHSH and LQKENI. After removal of 2 bases from V and 5 bases from J, the junction contained 8 bases not matched to a gene. The CDR3 spans 17 residues. The CDR3 DNA is TGTGCCAGCTCACCATGGCCCGGGACTAGCGGCGACAATGAGCAGTTCTTC. It encodes CASSPWPGTSGDNEQFF.

The rearrangement links TRBV21-1 to TRBJ2-1. TRBV21-1 is listed as a pseudogene. This CDR3 is 13 amino acids long. Here the CDR3 DNA reads TGTGCCAGCAGCAAAGTCCGCCGCAATGAGCAGTTCTTC. It specifies CASSKVRRNEQFF.

The V and J genes are TRBV5-1 and TRBJ1-1; TRBD1 is a possible D gene (5 bases). The V gene lost 1 base and the J gene lost 4 bases, with 20 bases spanning the gap. This CDR3 region has 17 residues. The V gene's germline CDR1 is SGHRS and CDR2 YFSETQ. DNA of the CDR3: TGCGCCAGCAGCTTGTGGGGCTACTGGGTTCCCCTCACTGAAGCTTTCTTT. Its translation is CASSLWGYWVPLTEAFF.

V is TRBV7-2 and J is TRBJ2-7, with a possible D match to TRBD2 (6 bases). The CDR3 has 15 amino acids. Germline lookup yields CDR1 SGHTA and CDR2 FQGNSA. V lost 2 bases and J lost 0, with 11 bases in between. DNA of the CDR3: TGTGCCAGCAGCTTATACCGGGGGAGCTCCTACGAGCAGTACTTC. Amino acid sequence: CASSLYRGSSYEQYF.

V is TRBV6-1 and J is TRBJ2-7; D is unclear. Trimming pared 3 bases from V and 3 bases from J, leaving 12 bases between. Germline CDR1 and CDR2: MNHNS and SASEGT. This CDR3 is 14 amino acids long. CDR3 residues: CASSDKERYYEQYF. The CDR3 region has the DNA TGTGCCAGCAGTGATAAGGAGCGTTACTACGAGCAGTACTTC.

The CDR3 DNA sequence: TGTGCCAGCACTCCTGGGACAGACAATGAAAAACTGTTTTTT. Residues: CASTPGTDNEKLFF. This chain connects TRBV25-1 to TRBJ1-4, with TRBD1 identical over 7 bases. V lost 7 bases and J lost 5; bases outside the gene matches: 7. CDR1 MGHDK and CDR2 SYGVNS come from the germline V gene. There are 14 residues in the CDR3. The complete variable domain, with remaining parts taken from reference TRBV25-1 and TRBJ1-4, reads EADIYQTPRYLVIGTGKKITLECSQTMGHDKMYWYQQDPGMELHLIHYSYGVNSTEKGDLSSESTVSRIRTEHFPLTLESARPSHTSQYLCASTPGTDNEKLFFGSGTQLSVL.